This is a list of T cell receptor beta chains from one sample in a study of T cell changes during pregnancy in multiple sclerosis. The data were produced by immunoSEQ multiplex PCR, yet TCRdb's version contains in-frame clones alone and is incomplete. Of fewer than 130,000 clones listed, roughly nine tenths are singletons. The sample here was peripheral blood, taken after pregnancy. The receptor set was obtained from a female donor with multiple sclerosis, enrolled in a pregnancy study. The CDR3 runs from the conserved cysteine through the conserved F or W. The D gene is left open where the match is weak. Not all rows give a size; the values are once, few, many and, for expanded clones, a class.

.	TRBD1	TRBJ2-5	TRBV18	TGTGCCAGCTTCCGGGACAGAGAGACCCAGTACTTC	CASFRDRETQYF
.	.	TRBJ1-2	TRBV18	TGTGCCAGCTCACCACTGATCGGGGATGGCTACACCTTC	CASSPLIGDGYTF
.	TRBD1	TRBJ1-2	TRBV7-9	TGTGCCAGCAGCGTAGACCGGGACAGGGCCGATCGGACTGACTATGGCTACACCTTC	CASSVDRDRADRTDYGYTF
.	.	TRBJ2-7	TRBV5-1	TGCGCCAGCAGCTTCAGGGGGGAGTCCTACGAGCAGTACTTC	CASSFRGESYEQYF
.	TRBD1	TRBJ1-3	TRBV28	TGTGCCAGCGCGACAGGGCTCTCTGGAAACACCATATATTTT	CASATGLSGNTIYF
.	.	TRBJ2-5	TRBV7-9	TGTGCCAGCAGAGCGGCGCTCCGGGAGACCCAGTACTTC	CASRAALRETQYF
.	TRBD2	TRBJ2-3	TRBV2	TGTGCCAGCATCGTGGGGGGGGATTTCGATACGCAGTATTTT	CASIVGGDFDTQYF
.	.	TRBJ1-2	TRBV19	TGTGCCAGGCAGTCGGAACAGGAACCCGGTCATGGCTTC	CARQSEQEPGHGF
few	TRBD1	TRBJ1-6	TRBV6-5	TGTGCCAGCAGTTACTGGGACAGGGGGCCGGATTCACCCCTCCACTTT	CASSYWDRGPDSPLHF
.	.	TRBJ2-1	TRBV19	TGTGCCAGTAGTATATTTTTCGGGGGCAATGAGCAGTTCTTC	CASSIFFGGNEQFF
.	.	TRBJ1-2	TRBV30	TGTGCCTGGAGTGTACAATCACCCTATGGCTACACCTTC	CAWSVQSPYGYTF
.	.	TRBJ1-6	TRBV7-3	TGTGCCAGCAGCTCAGGCAGGTCAGGCTCACCCCTCCACTTT	CASSSGRSGSPLHF
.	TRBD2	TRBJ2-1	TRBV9	TGTGCCACCGGACTAGGTAGCTCCTACAATGAGCAGTTCTTC	CATGLGSSYNEQFF
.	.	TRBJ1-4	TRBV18	TGTGCCAGCTCACCAGGGGCAGGGCGGGAAAAACTGTTTTTT	CASSPGAGREKLFF
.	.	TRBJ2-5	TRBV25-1	TGTGCCAGCAGTTCGCCGGCCGGGGAGACCCAGTACTTC	CASSSPAGETQYF
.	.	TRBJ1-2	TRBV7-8	TGTGCCGAAGAGGGCCCCTATGGCTACACCTTC	CAEEGPYGYTF
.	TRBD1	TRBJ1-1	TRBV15	TGTGCCACCAGCACCTGGGACAGCCGGGACACTGAAGCTTTCTTT	CATSTWDSRDTEAFF
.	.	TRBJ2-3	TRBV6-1	TGTGCCACCCGGAACGGGTTCACAGATACGCAGTATTTT	CATRNGFTDTQYF
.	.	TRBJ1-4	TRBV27	TGTGCCAGCAGTTTCGCGGGGACTAATGAAAAACTGTTTTTT	CASSFAGTNEKLFF
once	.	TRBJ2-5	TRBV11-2	TGTGCCAGCAGCCCCCGCGAGGTCCAAGAGACCCAGTACTTC	CASSPREVQETQYF
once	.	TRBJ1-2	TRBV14	TGTGCCAGCAGTACCGACAGAGTCGATGGCTACACCTTC	CASSTDRVDGYTF
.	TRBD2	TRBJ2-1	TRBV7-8	TGTGCCAGCACCCCTTGGGGACTAGCGGAGTACAATGAGCAGTTCTTC	CASTPWGLAEYNEQFF
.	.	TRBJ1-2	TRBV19	TGTGCCAGTAACCAGATACGTGGGCAAGGTGGCTACACCTTC	CASNQIRGQGGYTF
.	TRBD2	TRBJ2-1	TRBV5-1	TGCGCCAGCAGCTACGGCGGGGGGGACGAGCAGTTCTTC	CASSYGGGDEQFF
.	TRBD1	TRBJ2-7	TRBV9	TGTGCCAGCAGCTTGTGGGACAGTCACTACGAGCAGTACTTC	CASSLWDSHYEQYF
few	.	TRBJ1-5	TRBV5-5	TGTGCCAGCAGCTTGGGGCACAGCAATCAGCCCCAGCATTTT	CASSLGHSNQPQHF
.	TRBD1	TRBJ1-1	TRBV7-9	TGTGCCAGCAGCTTAGCGGGACAGGGCATCACTGAAGCTTTCTTT	CASSLAGQGITEAFF
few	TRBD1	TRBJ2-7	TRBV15	TGTGCCACCAGCAGAGATTTGGGACAGACCTACGAGCAGTACTTC	CATSRDLGQTYEQYF
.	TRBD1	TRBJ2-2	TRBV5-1	TGCGCCAGCAGCTTGGGAACAGGGGCCGGGGAGCTGTTTTTT	CASSLGTGAGELFF
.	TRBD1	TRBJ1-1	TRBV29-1	TGCAGCGTTGAAGAAGGCAAGATTGAGACAGGGGGCAAGTTTACCCCTTGGGCTTTCTTT	CSVEEGKIETGGKFTPWAFF
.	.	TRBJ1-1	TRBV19	TGTGCCAGTAGTATCGGTTCGATTGCGGGTCTGAACACTGAAGCTTTCTTT	CASSIGSIAGLNTEAFF
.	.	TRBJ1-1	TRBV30	TGTGCCTGGAGTGACGGAGGGAACACTGAAGCTTTCTTT	CAWSDGGNTEAFF
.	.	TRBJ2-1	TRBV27	TGTGCCAGCAGTTTCGACTGGAGCTCCTACAATGAGCAGTTCTTC	CASSFDWSSYNEQFF
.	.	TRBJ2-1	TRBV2	TGTGCCAGCAGCCACGAAGAGGTAGGGGATACCTCCAATGAGCAGTTCTTC	CASSHEEVGDTSNEQFF
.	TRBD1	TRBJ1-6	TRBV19	TGTGCCAGCAGGGACAGGGGGAAATCACCCCTCCACTTT	CASRDRGKSPLHF
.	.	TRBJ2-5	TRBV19	TGTGCCAGTAGTGTGAGGACAAATCAAGAGACCCAGTACTTC	CASSVRTNQETQYF
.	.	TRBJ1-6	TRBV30	TGTGCCTGGAGTGTACACGGAGAGGTTTCACCCCTCCACTTT	CAWSVHGEVSPLHF
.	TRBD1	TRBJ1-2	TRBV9	TGTGCCAGCAGCCCCCGCTCGGGACAGCCAAATGGCTACACCTTC	CASSPRSGQPNGYTF
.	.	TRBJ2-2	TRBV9	TGTGCCAGCAGCGTTGGGGCAGCGAACACCGGGGAGCTGTTTTTT	CASSVGAANTGELFF
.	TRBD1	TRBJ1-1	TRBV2	TGTGCCAGCAGTGATGCAGGGGGTGGGAACACTGAAGCTTTCTTT	CASSDAGGGNTEAFF
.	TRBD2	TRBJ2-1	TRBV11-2	TGTGCCAGCAGCTTGAATAGCGGGGGGGCCCGGAATGAGCAGTTCTTC	CASSLNSGGARNEQFF
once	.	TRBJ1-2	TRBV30	TGTGCCTACGACAGATCTAACTATGGCTACACCTTC	CAYDRSNYGYTF
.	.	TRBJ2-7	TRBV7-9	TGTGCCAGCAGCTTGGAGGGTCCGCGGGAGCAGTACTTC	CASSLEGPREQYF
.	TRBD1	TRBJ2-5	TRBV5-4	TGTGCCAGCAGCTACACAGGGGTTCAAGAGACCCAGTACTTC	CASSYTGVQETQYF
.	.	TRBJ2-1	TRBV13	TGTGCCAGCAGCTTGGCGGGCACTACTAACAATGAGCAGTTCTTC	CASSLAGTTNNEQFF
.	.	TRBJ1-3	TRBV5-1	TGCGCCAGCAGCTTGGGTGGGACTGAAGTCTCTGGAAACACCATATATTTT	CASSLGGTEVSGNTIYF
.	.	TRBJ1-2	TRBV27	TGTGCCAGCAGTCTTACAGGGAACGGGCATGGCTACACCTTC	CASSLTGNGHGYTF
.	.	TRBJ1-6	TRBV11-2	TGTGCCAGCAGCTTCGGACTCTCCTATAATTCACCCCTCCACTTT	CASSFGLSYNSPLHF
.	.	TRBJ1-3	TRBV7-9	TGTGCCAGCAGCCCTGGGGCTTCTGGAAACACCATATATTTT	CASSPGASGNTIYF
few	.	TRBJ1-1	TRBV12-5	TGTGCTAGTGGATATGATCCAGGAACTGAAGCTTTCTTT	CASGYDPGTEAFF
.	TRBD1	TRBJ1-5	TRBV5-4	TGTGCCAGCAGCTTGGAAGGTTGGCAGGGGGACAATCAGCCCCAGCATTTT	CASSLEGWQGDNQPQHF